This TCR beta chain was observed in a study of shared clonotypes between healthy human individuals. Sequencing was performed with immunoSEQ multiplex PCR; in TCRdb, only in-frame clones are kept and a portion is missing. The sample lists 2,100,000 or so clones, about 94% seen once, with over 0.1% in the top ten. Germline lookup yields CDR1 SNHLY and CDR2 FYNNEI. Trimming removed 6 bases from V and 4 bases from J; junction bases left unmatched: 7. The CDR3 has 15 residues. The chain combines TRBV2 with TRBJ2-1, with 9 bases that match TRBD2. Sequencing was performed on naive CD4+ T cells sorted from blood. The subset denotes: CD45RA+ positively selected. The sequence came from a man aged 18 to 29 in good health. CDR3 bases: TGTGCCAGCAGCAAGACTAGCGGAAGTTACAATGAGCAGTTCTTC. Amino acid sequence: CASSKTSGSYNEQFF.